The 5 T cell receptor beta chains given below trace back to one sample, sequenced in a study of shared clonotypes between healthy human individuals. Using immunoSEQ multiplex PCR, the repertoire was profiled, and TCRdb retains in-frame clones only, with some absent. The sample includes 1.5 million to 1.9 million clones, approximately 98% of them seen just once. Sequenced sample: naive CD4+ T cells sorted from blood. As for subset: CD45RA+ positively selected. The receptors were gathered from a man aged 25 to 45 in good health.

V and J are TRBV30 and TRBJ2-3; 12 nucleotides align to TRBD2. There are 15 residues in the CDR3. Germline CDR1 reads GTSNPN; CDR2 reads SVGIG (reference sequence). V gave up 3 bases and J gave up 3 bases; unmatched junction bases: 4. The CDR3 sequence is CAWSRLAGETDTQYF. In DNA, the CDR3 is TGTGCCTGGAGCCGACTAGCGGGAGAAACAGATACGCAGTATTTT.

CDR3 sequence reads: CASSPSSGGGATYGYTF. The DNA of the CDR3 is TGTGCCAGCTCACCTTCGAGCGGAGGGGGCGCGACCTATGGCTACACCTTC. The chain uses TRBV18 and TRBJ1-2; 7 bases are a match to TRBD1. This CDR3 is 17 amino acids long. Germline assignment: CDR1 KGHSH and CDR2 LQKENI. J lost 4 bases, V lost 3 bases, and 14 bases had no gene match.

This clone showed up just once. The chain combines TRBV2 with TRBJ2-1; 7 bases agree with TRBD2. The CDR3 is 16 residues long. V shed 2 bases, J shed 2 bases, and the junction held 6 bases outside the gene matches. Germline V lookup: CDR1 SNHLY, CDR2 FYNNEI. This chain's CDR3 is CASSEMGSGAYNEQFF. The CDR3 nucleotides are TGTGCCAGCAGTGAAATGGGCAGCGGGGCCTACAATGAGCAGTTCTTC.

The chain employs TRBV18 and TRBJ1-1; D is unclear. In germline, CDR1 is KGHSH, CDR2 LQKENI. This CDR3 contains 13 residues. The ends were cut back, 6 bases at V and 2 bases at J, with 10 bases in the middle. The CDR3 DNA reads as TGTGCCAGCTCGGAACAGAGTAACACTGAAGCTTTCTTT. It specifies CASSEQSNTEAFF.

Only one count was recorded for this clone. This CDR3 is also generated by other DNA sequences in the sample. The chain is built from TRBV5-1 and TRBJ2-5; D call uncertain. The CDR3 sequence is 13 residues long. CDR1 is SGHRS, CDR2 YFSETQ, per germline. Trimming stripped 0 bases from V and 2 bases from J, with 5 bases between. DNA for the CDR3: TGCGCCAGCAGCTTGGGATTGCAAGAGACCCAGTACTTC. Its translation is CASSLGLQETQYF.